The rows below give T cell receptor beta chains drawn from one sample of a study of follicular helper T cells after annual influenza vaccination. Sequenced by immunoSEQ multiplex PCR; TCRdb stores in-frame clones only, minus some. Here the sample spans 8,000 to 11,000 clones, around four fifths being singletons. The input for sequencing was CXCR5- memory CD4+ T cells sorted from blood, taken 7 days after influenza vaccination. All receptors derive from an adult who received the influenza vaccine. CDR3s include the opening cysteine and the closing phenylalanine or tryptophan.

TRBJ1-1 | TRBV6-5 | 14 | CASNLGGPNTEAFF
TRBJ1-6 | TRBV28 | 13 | CASKINGHSPLHF
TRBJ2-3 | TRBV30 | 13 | CAWSVNRDGTQYF
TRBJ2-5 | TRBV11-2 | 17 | CASSLSQRGGYQETQYF
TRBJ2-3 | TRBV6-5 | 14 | CASRIAGGPDTQYF
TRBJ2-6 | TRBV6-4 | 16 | CASSAGTVSGANVLTF
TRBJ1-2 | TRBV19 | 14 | CASSPRDRGYGYTF
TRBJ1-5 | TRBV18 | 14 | CASSVGVSNQPQHF
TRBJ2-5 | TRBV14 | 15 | CASSQDLTRAETQYF
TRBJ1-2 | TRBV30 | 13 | CAWSRDRPYGYTF
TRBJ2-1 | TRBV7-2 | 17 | CASSGPGLAGGYNEQFF
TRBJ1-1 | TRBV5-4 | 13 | CASSGPGTTEAFF
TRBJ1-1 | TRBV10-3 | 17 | CAISESMGAGGSEEAFF
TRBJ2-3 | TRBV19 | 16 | CASSILSGGMVDTQYF
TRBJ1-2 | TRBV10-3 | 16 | CAISEPARGTPYGYTF
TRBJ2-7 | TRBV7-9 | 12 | CASSLETYEQYF
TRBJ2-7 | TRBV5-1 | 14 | CASNRRDRPYEQYF
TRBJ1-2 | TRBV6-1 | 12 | CASSGFGNGYTF
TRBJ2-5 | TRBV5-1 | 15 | CASSTGGRAGETQYF
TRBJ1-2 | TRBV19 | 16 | CASSPPNRGRTSGYTF
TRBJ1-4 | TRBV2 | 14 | CASSYSGTGEKLFF
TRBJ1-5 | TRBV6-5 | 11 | CVKKGDQPQHF
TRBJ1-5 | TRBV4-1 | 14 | CASSQERTDRPQHF
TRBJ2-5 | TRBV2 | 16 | CASSEARRLLKETQYF
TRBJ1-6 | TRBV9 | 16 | CASSVGTAGYNSPLHF
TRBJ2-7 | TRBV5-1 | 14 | CASSLGDATYEQYF
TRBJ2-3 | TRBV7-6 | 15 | CASSPRTGSTDTQYF
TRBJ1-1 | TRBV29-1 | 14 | CSVDGAGLNTEAFF
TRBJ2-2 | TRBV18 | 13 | CASSPGTTGELFF
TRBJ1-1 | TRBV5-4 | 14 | CASSFATQPTEAFF
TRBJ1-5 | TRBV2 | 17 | CASKNGGGLVKNQPQHF
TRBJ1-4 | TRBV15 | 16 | CATSGYRTGRKEKLFF
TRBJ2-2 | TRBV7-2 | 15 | CASSSQRGEGGELFF
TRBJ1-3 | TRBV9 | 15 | CASSQGGDSGNTIYF
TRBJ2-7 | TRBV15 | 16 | CATSSTSSATSYEQYF
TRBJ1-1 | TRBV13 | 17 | CASSLRAGASMNTEAFF
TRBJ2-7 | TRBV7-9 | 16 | CASSQYRDTLSYEQYF
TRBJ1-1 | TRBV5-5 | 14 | CASSLKPGVTEAFF
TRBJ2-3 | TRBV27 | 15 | CASRPLDRAPDTQYF
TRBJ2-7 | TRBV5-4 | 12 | CASSLDLSEQYF
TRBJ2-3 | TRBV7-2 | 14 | CASRSGGGTDTQYF
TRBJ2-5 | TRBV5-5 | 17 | CASSLPRGTGNRETQYF
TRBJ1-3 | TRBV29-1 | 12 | CSVEVGVDTIYF
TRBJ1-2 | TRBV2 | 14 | CASSRSGANYGYTF
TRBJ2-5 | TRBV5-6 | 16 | CASSLGLAGGQETQYF
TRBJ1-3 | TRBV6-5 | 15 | CASSYSRQAGNTIYF
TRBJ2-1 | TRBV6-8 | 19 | CASSLSDPFRRGIYNEQFF
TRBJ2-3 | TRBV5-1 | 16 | CASSLRASTSTDTQYF